These 22 T cell receptor beta chains originate from one sample sequenced in a study of T-cell reconstitution after alpha-beta-depleted transplantation in children. During its preparation, the TCRbeta library received unique molecular identifiers. TCRdb passed the PCR reads through MiXCR, listing each CDR3 protein once. The sample records some 600,000 distinct CDR3 sequences, roughly 17% being singletons. The sequencing here drew on PBMCs from the stem cell graft donor, taken from the stem cell graft. These receptors originate from a human donor who donated a stem cell graft to a child with acute myeloid leukemia.

This clonotype was picked up a small number of times. The chain carries TRBV5-1 and TRBJ2-6, with 7 bases that match TRBD1. Germline values: CDR1 SGHRS, CDR2 YFSETQ. The CDR3 spans 15 residues. Trimming took 6 bases from V and 4 from J; bases not matched to a gene: 7. The DNA of the CDR3 is TGCGCCAGCACCTCGACAGGGTCCGGGGCCAACGTCCTGACTTTC. It codes for CASTSTGSGANVLTF.

Note on this clonotype: Compared with germline, one end of the junction differs, possibly owing to a read error. The chain has TRBV11-1 and TRBJ2-1, with D tentatively TRBD1 (5 bases). The germline V gene has CDR1 SGHAT and CDR2 FQDESV (reference sequence). This CDR3 region has 18 residues. The CDR3, as DNA: TGTGCCAGCAGCTTATCCTGGGGCAAAGGTCAGAACTACAATGACCAGTTCTTC. Its translation is CASSLSWGKGQNYNDQFF.

The sample holds many counts of this clonotype. The gene calls are TRBV20-1 and TRBJ1-2; no firm D call. Per germline, CDR1 DFQATT and CDR2 SNEGSKA (reference sequence). The CDR3 sequence is 14 residues long. V was trimmed by 1 base and J by 8 bases, leaving 17 bases between them. The CDR3 region has the DNA TGCAGTGCTAGAGGGCGTGGATCCGAAGGGGGCTACACCTTC. Encoded protein: CSARGRGSEGGYTF.

Turning to this clonotype: Because the CDR3's place on the DNA is in doubt, the DNA is left out and the CDR3 is given as listed by TCRdb. J is TRBJ2-7 and V is TRBV12-1; TRBD2 is taken as the D call from the table, unchecked against the DNA. TRBV12-1 is labeled a pseudogene. The CDR3 region is 13 residues in length, termini included. CDR3 amino acids: CTSSFAEGSEQYV.

This clonotype was counted between two and nine times. This rearrangement joins TRBV6-1 to TRBJ2-5; D may match TRBD1 or TRBD2 (5 bases each). Per the germline V gene, CDR1 is MNHNS and CDR2 is SASEGT. This CDR3 region has 15 residues. Trimming pared 1 base from V and 4 bases from J, leaving 13 bases between. In nucleotides, the CDR3 is TGTGCCAGCAGTGAAGACCCGGGACCGCGAGAGACCCAGTACTTC. This sequence encodes CASSEDPGPRETQYF.

This rearrangement joins TRBV7-4 to TRBJ2-2; a possible D gene is TRBD1 (6 bases). The CDR3 runs 16 residues. V was trimmed by 3 bases and J by 1 base, leaving 12 bases between them. Germline lookup yields CDR1 SGHVT and CDR2 SQSDAQ. CDR3 sequence (DNA): TGTGCCAGCAGCTTTTTTATACAGGGGAACACCGGGGAGCTGTTTTTT. Encoded protein: CASSFFIQGNTGELFF.

This clonotype was found many times. The chain combines TRBV29-1 with TRBJ2-1; a possible D gene is TRBD2 (6 bases). The germline V gene has CDR1 SQVTM and CDR2 ANQGSEA. The CDR3 runs 11 residues. Trimming pared 7 bases from V and 7 bases from J, leaving 11 bases between. The CDR3 region is CSASLANEQFF. CDR3 nucleotide sequence: TGCAGCGCCAGCCTAGCGAATGAGCAGTTCTTC.

The V and J genes are TRBV20-1 and TRBJ1-2; D ambiguous. CDR1 is DFQATT, CDR2 SNEGSKA, per germline (reference sequence). The CDR3 sequence is 14 residues long. The V gene lost 7 bases and the J gene lost 4 bases, with 19 bases spanning the gap. The DNA of the CDR3 is TGCAGTGGAGTGGCCACAGCGCCCGGCTATGGCTACACCTTC. Translation gives CSGVATAPGYGYTF.

The J gene is TRBJ1-1, the V gene TRBV6-5, with TRBD1 matching over 8 bases. CDR1 is MNHEY and CDR2 is SVGAGI in the germline V gene. This CDR3 has 14 residues. V was clipped by 3 bases and J by 4 bases; unmatched bases: 4. CDR3 sequence reads: CASSYQTGGTEAFF. CDR3 nucleotides: TGTGCCAGCAGTTATCAAACAGGGGGCACTGAAGCTTTCTTT.

This clonotype came up many times. V usage is TRBV4-2 and J usage is TRBJ2-4; D is perhaps TRBD1 (7 bases). CDR1 is LGHNA and CDR2 is YNFKEQ in the germline V gene. The V and J ends lost 8 bases and 6 bases respectively, with 11 bases between them. The CDR3 sequence is 12 residues long. The CDR3 is CASGGTANIQYF. The CDR3 DNA sequence: TGTGCCAGCGGGGGGACAGCAAACATTCAGTACTTC.

A few counts support this clonotype. The rearrangement uses TRBV29-1 and TRBJ1-3; TRBD1 matches at 8 bases. The CDR3 is made up of 14 amino acids. From germline, CDR1 is SQVTM and CDR2 ANQGSEA. J was trimmed by 3 bases and V by 4 bases; bases with no gene match: 5. This CDR3 is CSVVGTGDGNTIYF. DNA of the CDR3: TGCAGCGTTGTAGGGACAGGTGATGGAAACACCATATATTTT.

The chain links TRBV5-1 to TRBJ2-1; D is perhaps TRBD2 (6 bases). V was trimmed by 4 bases and J by 2 bases, leaving 16 bases between them. Germline V CDR1 and CDR2: SGHRS, YFSETQ. There are 16 residues in the CDR3. The CDR3 is CASSPQPGETYNEQFF. For the CDR3, the DNA is TGCGCCAGCAGCCCGCAGCCGGGGGAAACCTACAATGAGCAGTTCTTC.

This clonotype showed up just a few times. The V gene is TRBV20-1, the J gene TRBJ2-1; D is perhaps TRBD2 (5 bases). With 0 bases removed from V and 0 bases from J, the gap between germline ends came to 9 bases. The CDR3 contains 15 residues. Germline V gene data show CDR1 as DFQATT and CDR2 as SNEGSKA (reference sequence). The CDR3 reads CSARDITSSYNEQFF. CDR3 DNA: TGCAGTGCTAGAGATATCACTAGCTCCTACAATGAGCAGTTCTTC.

The rearrangement uses TRBV4-1 and TRBJ1-2; no firm D call. Per the germline V gene, CDR1 is MGHRA and CDR2 is YSYEKL. The CDR3 spans 13 residues. Trimming shortened V by 5 bases and J by 6 bases, and 13 bases separated the two germline ends. For the CDR3, the DNA is TGCGCCAGCAGCGCAATCGCCCTGGATGGCTACACCTTC. It is translated as CASSAIALDGYTF.

About this clonotype itself: With a much larger clone just one base away, this may be a read error. This CDR3 reads CASSPGLHYEQYF. The CDR3 nucleotides are TGTGCCAGCAGCCCGGGACTCCACTACGAGCAGTACTTC. The rearrangement uses TRBV27 and TRBJ2-7; D is possibly TRBD2 (6 bases). CDR3 size: 13 residues. Between the trimmed V and J ends, which lost 6 bases and 3 bases, there was a span of 12 bases. Germline values: CDR1 MNHEY, CDR2 SMNVEV (reference sequence).

This clonotype appeared a few times. The chain joins TRBV27 to TRBJ1-2; D remains ambiguous. The CDR3 is made up of 13 amino acids. Germline V CDR1 and CDR2: MNHEY, SMNVEV (reference sequence). V was shortened by 4 bases and J by 4 bases, with 10 bases between the two germline ends. CDR3 in amino acids: CASSSQTAYGYTF. The CDR3 DNA follows: TGTGCCAGCAGTTCACAAACAGCCTATGGCTACACCTTC.

This clonotype was recorded many times. The chain has TRBV7-2 and TRBJ1-1; D ambiguous. The length of the CDR3 is 15 residues. V dropped 2 bases and J dropped 5 bases, with 15 bases sitting between them. The V gene's germline CDR1 is SGHTA and CDR2 FQGNSA. CDR3 protein: CASSLNRVGWTEAFF. CDR3 bases: TGTGCCAGCAGCTTAAACCGGGTGGGGTGGACTGAAGCTTTCTTT.

The chain carries TRBV12-3 or TRBV12-4 and TRBJ1-1, with D uncertain. The CDR3 length is 14 residues. Trimming removed 4 bases at V and 1 base at J, with 10 bases between. In DNA, the CDR3 is TGTGCCAGCAGTTCAAGGACCGCGAACACTGAAGCTTTCTTT. The encoded protein is CASSSRTANTEAFF.

This chain connects TRBV7-2 to TRBJ2-5; D tentatively fits TRBD1 or TRBD2 (6 bases each). Germline CDR1 SGHTA, CDR2 FQGNSA. Trimming took 5 bases from V and 1 from J, leaving 14 bases between them. CDR3 size: 15 residues. CDR3 loop: CASSLGGGFQETQYF. The CDR3, as DNA: TGTGCCAGCAGCCTCGGGGGCGGATTCCAAGAGACCCAGTACTTC.

This clonotype was detected ten times or more. The chain joins TRBV12-3 or TRBV12-4 to TRBJ2-7, with 10 bases matching TRBD2. Losses at the gene ends were 6 bases for V and 3 bases for J; bases not matched to a gene: 5. The CDR3 length is 14 residues. In nucleotides, the CDR3 is TGTGCCAGCAGCGAGCGGGGGGGCCGCTACGAGCAGTACTTC. This gives the protein CASSERGGRYEQYF.

On this clonotype itself: This may come from a read error, since a much larger clone is one base off. This chain joins TRBV27 and TRBJ1-3; possible D gene TRBD1, 6 bases. The germline V gene has CDR1 MNHEY and CDR2 SMNVEV (reference sequence). Trimming pared 4 bases from V and 3 bases from J, leaving 13 bases between. This CDR3 spans 15 amino acids. The CDR3 spells CASSSHGQSGNTIYF. CDR3 DNA sequence: TGTGCCAGCAGTTCTCATGGACAGAGTGGAAACACCATATATTTT.

This clonotype was observed many times. The rearrangement links TRBV20-1 to TRBJ1-2; D may be TRBD1 (5 bases). V gave up 5 bases and J gave up 8 bases, with 24 bases separating them. There are 15 residues in the CDR3. The germline gives CDR1 DFQATT, CDR2 SNEGSKA (reference sequence). CDR3 sequence: CSAFRTGTSLWGYTF. In DNA, the CDR3 is TGCAGTGCTTTTCGTACCGGGACCTCGCTCTGGGGCTACACCTTC.